This TCR beta chain was identified in a study of blood T cell repertoires in COVID-19. The germline V and J ends were trimmed by 0 bases and 8 bases, with 13 bases remaining between them. The CDR3 covers 15 residues. Looked up from germline, CDR1 is MNHNY and CDR2 is SVGAGI (reference sequence). Methods used by the authors: By means of reference gene primer amplification, nucleated cell counts were estimated. The assay was immunoSEQ multiplex PCR, and TCRdb's table has in-frame clones only and misses some. From that table come the V and J calls and clone size; the DNA was used to work out D and trimming. There are over 90,000 clones in the sample; approximately 84% occur only once, and about 23% lies in the top ten.

What was sequenced was peripheral blood. The clonotype was recovered from an elderly man with active or convalescent COVID-19. J is TRBJ1-4 and V is TRBV6-6, with a possible D match to TRBD1 (6 bases). CDR3 amino acids: CASSYSDRHSEKLFF. The CDR3, as DNA: TGTGCCAGCAGTTACTCAGACAGGCATAGCGAAAAACTGTTTTTT.